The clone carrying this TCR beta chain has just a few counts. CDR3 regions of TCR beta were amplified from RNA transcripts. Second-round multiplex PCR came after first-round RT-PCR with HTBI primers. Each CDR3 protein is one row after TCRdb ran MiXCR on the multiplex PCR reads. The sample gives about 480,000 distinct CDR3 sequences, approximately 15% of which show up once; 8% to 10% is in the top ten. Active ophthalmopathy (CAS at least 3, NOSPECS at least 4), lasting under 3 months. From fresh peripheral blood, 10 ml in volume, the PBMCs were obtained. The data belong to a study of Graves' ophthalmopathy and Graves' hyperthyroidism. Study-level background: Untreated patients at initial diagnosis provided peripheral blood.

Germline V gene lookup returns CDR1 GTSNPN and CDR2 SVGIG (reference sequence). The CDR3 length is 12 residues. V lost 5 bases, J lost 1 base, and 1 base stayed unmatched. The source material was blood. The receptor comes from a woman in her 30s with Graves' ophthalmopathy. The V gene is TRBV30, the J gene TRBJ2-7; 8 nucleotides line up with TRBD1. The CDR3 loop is CAWDRGSYEQYF. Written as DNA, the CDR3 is TGTGCCTGGGACAGGGGTTCCTACGAGCAGTACTTC.